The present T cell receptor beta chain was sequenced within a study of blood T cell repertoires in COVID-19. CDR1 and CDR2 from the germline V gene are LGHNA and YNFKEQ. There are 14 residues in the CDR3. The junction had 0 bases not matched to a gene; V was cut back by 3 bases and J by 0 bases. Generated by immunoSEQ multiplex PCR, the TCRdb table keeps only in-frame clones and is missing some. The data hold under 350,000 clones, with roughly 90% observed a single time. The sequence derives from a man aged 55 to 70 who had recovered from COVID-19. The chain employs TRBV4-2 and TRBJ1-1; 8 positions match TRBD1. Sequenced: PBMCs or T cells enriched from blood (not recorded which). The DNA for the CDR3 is TGTGCCAGCAGCCACAGGGGGCTGAACACTGAAGCTTTCTTT. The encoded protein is CASSHRGLNTEAFF.